The subject of this entry is one TCR beta chain. The CDR3 consists of 17 residues. From germline, CDR1 is MDHEN and CDR2 SYDVKM. Losses at the gene ends were 5 bases for V and 7 bases for J; bases not matched to a gene: 12. Repertoires were generated with immunoSEQ multiplex PCR, while TCRdb's copy carries only in-frame clones and drops some. The data contain some 60,000 clones, approximately 92% of them singletons. The sample is drawn from a study of blood T cell repertoires in COVID-19. This rearrangement joins TRBV28 to TRBJ2-1; 12 bases align to TRBD2. Sequenced material: peripheral blood. This receptor was taken from a man aged 55 to 70 with acute or convalescent COVID-19. The CDR3 reads CASSPTLLAGGRNEQFF. CDR3 DNA sequence: TGTGCCAGCAGTCCAACCCTGCTAGCGGGAGGGCGGAATGAGCAGTTCTTC.